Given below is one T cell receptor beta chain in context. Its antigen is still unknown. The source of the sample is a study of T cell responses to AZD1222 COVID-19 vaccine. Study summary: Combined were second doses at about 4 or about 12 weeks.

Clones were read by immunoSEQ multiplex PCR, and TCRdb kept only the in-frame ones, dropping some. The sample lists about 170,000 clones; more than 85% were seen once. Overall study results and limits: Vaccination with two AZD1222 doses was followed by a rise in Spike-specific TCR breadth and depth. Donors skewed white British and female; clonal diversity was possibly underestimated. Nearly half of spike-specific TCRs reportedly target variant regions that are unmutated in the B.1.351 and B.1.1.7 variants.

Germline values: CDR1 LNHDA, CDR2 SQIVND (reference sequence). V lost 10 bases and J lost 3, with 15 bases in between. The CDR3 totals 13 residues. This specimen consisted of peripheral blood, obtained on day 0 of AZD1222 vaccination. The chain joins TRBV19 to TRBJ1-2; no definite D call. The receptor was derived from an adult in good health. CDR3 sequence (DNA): TGTGCCACCTCCCCAGCAGGCGACTATGGCTACACCTTC. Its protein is CATSPAGDYGYTF. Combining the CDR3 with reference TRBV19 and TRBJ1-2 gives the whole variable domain DGGITQSPKYLFRKEGQNVTLSCEQNLNHDAMYWYRQDPGQGLRLIYYSQIVNDFQKGDIAEGYSVSREKKESFPLTVTSAQKNPTAFYLCATSPAGDYGYTFGSGTRLTVV.